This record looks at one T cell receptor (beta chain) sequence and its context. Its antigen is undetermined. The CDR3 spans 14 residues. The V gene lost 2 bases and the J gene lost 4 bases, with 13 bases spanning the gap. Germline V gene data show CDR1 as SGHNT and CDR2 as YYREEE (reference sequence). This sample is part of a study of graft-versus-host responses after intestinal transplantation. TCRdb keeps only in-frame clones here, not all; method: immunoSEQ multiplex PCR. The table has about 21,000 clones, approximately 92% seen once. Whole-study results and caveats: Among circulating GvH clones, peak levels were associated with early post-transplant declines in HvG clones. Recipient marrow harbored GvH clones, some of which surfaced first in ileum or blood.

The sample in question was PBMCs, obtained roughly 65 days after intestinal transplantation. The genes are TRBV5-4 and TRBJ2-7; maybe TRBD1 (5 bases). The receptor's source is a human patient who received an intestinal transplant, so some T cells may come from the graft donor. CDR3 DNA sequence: TGTGCCAGCAGCTTAAGGGGCGCGGATTACGAGCAGTACTTC. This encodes CASSLRGADYEQYF.